The 19 T cell receptor beta chains below all came from one sample that was sequenced in a study of shared clonotypes between healthy human individuals. The method was immunoSEQ multiplex PCR; TCRdb's version includes in-frame clones alone and lacks a portion of them. There are approximately 2,000,000 clones in the sample; approximately 90% occur only once, and approximately 0.41% lies in the top ten. Material: naive CD4+ T cells from PBMCs. Subset noted: CD45RA+ positively selected. These receptors originate from a man aged 18 to 30 in good health. Some clones in this sample may be carry-over from other donors' samples.

This sequence joins TRBV4-2 and TRBJ1-5; 10 nucleotides agree with TRBD1. Unmatched junction bases numbered 5, after V lost 5 bases and J lost 4 bases. This CDR3 spans 15 amino acids. The germline gives CDR1 LGHNA, CDR2 YNFKEQ. The chain's CDR3 is CASSIPGQGNQPQHF. CDR3 sequence (DNA): TGTGCCAGCAGCATACCGGGACAGGGGAATCAGCCCCAGCATTTT.

The V call is TRBV4-2, the J call TRBJ2-1; TRBD2 agrees at 8 bases. The CDR3 extends over 15 amino acids. Per germline, CDR1 LGHNA and CDR2 YNFKEQ. Trimming cost V 1 base and J 9 bases; bases outside gene matches: 8. CDR3 DNA sequence: TGTGCCAGCAGCCAAGGGGCGGGAGGTAGTGCTGAGCAGTTCTTC. Its translation is CASSQGAGGSAEQFF.

The genes are TRBV28 and TRBJ1-4; D ambiguous. Trimming took off 3 bases at V and 4 bases at J, with 6 bases between the two ends. This CDR3 is built from 13 residues. Germline V lookup: CDR1 MDHEN, CDR2 SYDVKM. CDR3 in amino acids: CASSFGVNEKLFF. CDR3 bases: TGTGCCAGCAGTTTTGGGGTTAATGAAAAACTGTTTTTT.

V gene TRBV13 combines with J gene TRBJ1-2; tentatively, D is TRBD1 (6 bases). The CDR3 consists of 13 residues. CDR1 and CDR2 (germline): PRHDT, FYEKMQ (reference sequence). V was clipped by 5 bases and J by 5 bases, with 12 bases between them. The CDR3 region has the DNA TGTGCCAGCAGCCCATCAGGGGTATATGGCTACACCTTC. It translates to CASSPSGVYGYTF.

The V and J genes are TRBV19 and TRBJ1-2; 9 positions match TRBD1. CDR3 length: 13 residues. V lost 5 bases to trimming and J lost 6 bases; unmatched junction nucleotides: 4. Per germline, CDR1 LNHDA and CDR2 SQIVND (reference sequence). CDR3 loop: CASSDRDRDGYTF. Here the CDR3 DNA reads TGTGCCAGTAGTGACCGGGACAGGGATGGCTACACCTTC.

This chain links TRBV7-2 with TRBJ1-3; the D is unclear. Deletions cut 2 bases from V and 2 bases from J, with 7 bases between. CDR3 length: 14 amino acids. CDR1 SGHTA and CDR2 FQGNSA come from the germline V gene. CDR3 sequence (DNA): TGTGCCAGCAGCTTAAAGGGAGCTGGAAACACCATATATTTT. Translating gives CASSLKGAGNTIYF.

The chain carries TRBV6-1 and TRBJ2-1; D ambiguous. The V gene lost 2 bases and the J gene lost 2 bases, with 7 bases spanning the gap. CDR3 length equals 14 residues. Germline V CDR1 and CDR2: MNHNS, SASEGT. The CDR3 here is CASSESRTYNEQFF. In DNA, the CDR3 is TGTGCCAGCAGTGAATCTCGCACCTACAATGAGCAGTTCTTC.

The rearrangement joins TRBV28 to TRBJ2-4, with 8 bases fitting TRBD1. This CDR3 has 15 residues. Germline V gives CDR1 MDHEN, CDR2 SYDVKM. The V and J ends lost 4 bases and 5 bases, in that order; junction bases with no gene match: 7. The CDR3 DNA reads as TGTGCCAGCAGTTCAAAGGACAGGGTGGAAAACATTCAGTACTTC. The encoded protein is CASSSKDRVENIQYF.

This rearrangement joins TRBV2 to TRBJ2-1; D is ambiguous. The CDR3 sequence is 11 residues long. The germline V and J ends were trimmed by 5 bases and 9 bases, with 8 bases remaining between them. Germline loops: CDR1 SNHLY, CDR2 FYNNEI. The CDR3 reads CASSSSLEQFF. CDR3 DNA sequence: TGTGCCAGCAGTTCGAGTCTTGAGCAGTTCTTC. Looking up the rest from reference TRBV2 and TRBJ2-1 gives the full variable domain: EPEVTQTPSHQVTQMGQEVILRCVPISNHLYFYWYRQILGQKVEFLVSFYNNEISEKSEIFDDQFSVERPDGSNFTLKIRSTKLEDSAMYFCASSSSLEQFFGPGTRLTVL.

This clone was seen just once. The rearrangement joins TRBV5-8 to TRBJ2-1, with 10 bases fitting TRBD2. The CDR3 runs 17 residues. Germline V gene sequence: CDR1 SGHTS, CDR2 YDEGEE. J lost 1 base, V lost 0 bases, and 4 bases had no gene match. The DNA of the CDR3 is TGTGCCAGCAGCTTGGCCCCGACTAGCGGGTCCTACAATGAGCAGTTCTTC. Translating gives CASSLAPTSGSYNEQFF. The full variable domain, completed using reference TRBV5-8 and TRBJ2-1, is EAGVTQSPTHLIKTRGQQATLRCSPISGHTSVYWYQQALGLGLQFLLWYDEGEERNRGNFPPRFSGRQFPNYSSELNVNALELEDSALYLCASSLAPTSGSYNEQFFGPGTRLTVL.

This clone has a count of ten or more. This chain connects TRBV30 to TRBJ1-6; D is unclear. The CDR3 contains 14 residues. The V and J ends lost 4 bases and 0 bases respectively, with 7 bases between them. CDR1 is GTSNPN, CDR2 SVGIG, per germline (reference sequence). CDR3 nucleotide sequence: TGTGCCTGGATGGCCGGCTCCTATAATTCACCCCTCCACTTT. Protein: CAWMAGSYNSPLHF.

The chain recombines TRBV6-5 with TRBJ1-5; possibly TRBD1 for D (5 bases). The germline V gene encodes CDR1 MNHEY and CDR2 SVGAGI. The CDR3 covers 15 residues. Trimming took off 6 bases at V and 0 bases at J, with 12 bases between the two ends. CDR3 loop: CASSNRGYSNQPQHF. In DNA, the CDR3 is TGTGCCAGCAGCAACCGGGGGTATAGCAATCAGCCCCAGCATTTT.

J is TRBJ1-5 and V is TRBV28; D gene uncertain. Germline CDR1 and CDR2: MDHEN and SYDVKM. V lost 6 bases, J lost 9 bases, and 18 bases lay in between. CDR3 size: 14 residues. The CDR3 loop is CASSRRLGTTPQHF. CDR3 DNA: TGTGCCAGCAGCCGTAGACTGGGAACGACGCCCCAGCATTTT.

The rearrangement links TRBV6-4 to TRBJ1-1, with 9 bases aligning to TRBD1. This CDR3 has 16 amino acids. V shed 8 bases, J shed 4 bases, and the junction held 14 bases outside the gene matches. CDR1 is MRHNA, CDR2 SNTAGT, per germline. CDR3 sequence reads: CASPRADRGRGTEAFF. DNA of the CDR3: TGTGCCAGCCCCCGGGCGGACAGGGGACGGGGCACTGAAGCTTTCTTT.

The chain recombines TRBV5-1 with TRBJ2-1; 15 nucleotides line up with TRBD2. This CDR3 comprises 15 residues. The V segment lost 3 bases and the J segment 8 bases; nucleotides outside the gene matches: 3. The germline CDR1 and CDR2 sequences are SGHRS and YFSETQ. This chain's CDR3 is CASSWGLAGGYEQFF. The CDR3 bases are TGCGCCAGCAGCTGGGGACTAGCGGGAGGCTATGAGCAGTTCTTC.

Of note for this clone: This same CDR3 is encoded by further DNA sequences in the sample. The V and J genes are TRBV2 and TRBJ2-5; 10 bases map to TRBD1. Trimming cost V 4 bases and J 4 bases; bases outside gene matches: 0. Germline loops: CDR1 SNHLY, CDR2 FYNNEI. This CDR3 has 13 amino acids. This CDR3 is CASSGTGGETQYF. As DNA, the CDR3 is TGTGCCAGCAGTGGGACAGGGGGAGAGACCCAGTACTTC.

J is TRBJ2-2 and V is TRBV5-1, with 9 bases aligning to TRBD2. CDR1 is SGHRS and CDR2 is YFSETQ in the germline V gene. J lost 7 bases, V lost 4 bases, and 14 bases had no gene match. The length of the CDR3 is 17 residues. CDR3 protein: CASSPGGLAGSGGELFF. The CDR3 nucleotides are TGCGCCAGCAGCCCGGGGGGTCTAGCGGGATCCGGCGGGGAGCTGTTTTTT.

About this clone itself: Other DNA sequences in this sample translate to the same CDR3. The chain carries TRBV30 and TRBJ1-1, with D possibly matching TRBD1 (5 bases). Germline CDR1 and CDR2: GTSNPN and SVGIG (reference sequence). The germline V and J ends were trimmed by 0 bases and 1 base, with 9 bases remaining between them. The CDR3 is 14 amino acids. CDR3 loop: CAWSVGQGNTEAFF. The CDR3 coding sequence is TGTGCCTGGAGTGTTGGCCAGGGGAACACTGAAGCTTTCTTT.

The chain is built from TRBV28 and TRBJ1-5; tentatively, D is TRBD1 (5 bases). The ends were cut back, 2 bases at V and 0 bases at J, with 11 bases in the middle. This CDR3 has 16 amino acids. Germline-derived CDR1 and CDR2 are MDHEN and SYDVKM. CDR3 protein: CASSLDSTYSNQPQHF. CDR3 DNA sequence: TGTGCCAGCAGTTTAGACAGTACATATAGCAATCAGCCCCAGCATTTT.